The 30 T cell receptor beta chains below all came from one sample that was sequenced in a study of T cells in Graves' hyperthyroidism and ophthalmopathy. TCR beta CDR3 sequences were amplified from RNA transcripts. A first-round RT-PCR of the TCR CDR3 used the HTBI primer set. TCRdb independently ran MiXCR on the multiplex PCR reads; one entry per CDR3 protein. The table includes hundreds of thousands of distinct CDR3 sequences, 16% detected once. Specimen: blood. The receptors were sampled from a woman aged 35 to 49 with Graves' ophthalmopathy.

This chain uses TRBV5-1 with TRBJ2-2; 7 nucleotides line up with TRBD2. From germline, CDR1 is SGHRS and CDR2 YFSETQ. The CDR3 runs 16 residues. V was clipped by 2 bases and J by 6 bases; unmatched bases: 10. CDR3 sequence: CASSFSFAGVSGELFF. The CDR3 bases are TGCGCCAGCAGCTTTTCGTTTGCGGGAGTTTCCGGGGAGCTGTTTTTT. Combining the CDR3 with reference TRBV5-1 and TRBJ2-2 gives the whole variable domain KAGVTQTPRYLIKTRGQQVTLSCSPISGHRSVSWYQQTPGQGLQFLFEYFSETQRNKGNFPGRFSGRQFSNSRSEMNVSTLELGDSALYLCASSFSFAGVSGELFFGEGSRLTVL.

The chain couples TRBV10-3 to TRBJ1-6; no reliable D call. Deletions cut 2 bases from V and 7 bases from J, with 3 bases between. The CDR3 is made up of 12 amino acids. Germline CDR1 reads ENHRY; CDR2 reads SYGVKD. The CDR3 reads CAISEANSPLHF. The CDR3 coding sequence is TGTGCCATCAGTGAGGCAAATTCACCCCTCCACTTT.

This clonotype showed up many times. CDR3 residues: CASGSGGRGYTF. The CDR3 DNA sequence: TGTGCCAGCGGTTCAGGGGGACGGGGCTACACCTTC. The chain recombines TRBV2 with TRBJ1-2; the match to TRBD1 covers 7 bases. The germline V gene has CDR1 SNHLY and CDR2 FYNNEI. This CDR3 spans 12 amino acids. The V gene end was trimmed by 8 bases and the J gene end by 8 bases; junction bases not matched to a gene: 8.

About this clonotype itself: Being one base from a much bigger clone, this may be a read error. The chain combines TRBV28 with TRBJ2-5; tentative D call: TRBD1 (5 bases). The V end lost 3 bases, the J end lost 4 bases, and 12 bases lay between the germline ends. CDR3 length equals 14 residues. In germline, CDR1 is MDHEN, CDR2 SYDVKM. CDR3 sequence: CASSFGADPETQYF. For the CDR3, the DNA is TGTGCCAGCAGTTTTGGGGCAGACCCAGAGACCCAGTACTTC. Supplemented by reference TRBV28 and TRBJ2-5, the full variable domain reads DVKVTQSSRYLVKRTGEKVFLECVQDMDHENMFWYRQDPGLGLRLIYFSYDVKMKEKGDIPEGYSVSREKKERFSLILESASTNQTSMYLCASSFGADPETQYFGPGTRLLVL.

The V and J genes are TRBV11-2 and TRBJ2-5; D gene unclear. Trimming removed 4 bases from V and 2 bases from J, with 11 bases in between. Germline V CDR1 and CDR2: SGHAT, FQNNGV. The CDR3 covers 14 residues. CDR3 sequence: CASSSGLGQETQYF. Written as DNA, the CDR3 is TGTGCCAGCAGCTCGGGTTTAGGGCAAGAGACCCAGTACTTC.

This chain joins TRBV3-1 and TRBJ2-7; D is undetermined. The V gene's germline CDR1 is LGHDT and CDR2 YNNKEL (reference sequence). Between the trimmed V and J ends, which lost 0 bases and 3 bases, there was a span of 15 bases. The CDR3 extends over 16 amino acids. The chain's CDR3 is CASSQDPTSPLYEQYF. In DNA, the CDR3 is TGTGCCAGCAGCCAAGATCCGACCAGCCCCCTCTACGAGCAGTACTTC.

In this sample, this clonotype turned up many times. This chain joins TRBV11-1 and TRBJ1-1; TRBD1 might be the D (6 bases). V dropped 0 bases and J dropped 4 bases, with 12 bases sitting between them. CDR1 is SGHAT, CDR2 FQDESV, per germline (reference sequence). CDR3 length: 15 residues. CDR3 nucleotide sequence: TGTGCCAGCAGCTTAGCGGCACAGGGAGGCACTGAAGCTTTCTTT. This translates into CASSLAAQGGTEAFF.

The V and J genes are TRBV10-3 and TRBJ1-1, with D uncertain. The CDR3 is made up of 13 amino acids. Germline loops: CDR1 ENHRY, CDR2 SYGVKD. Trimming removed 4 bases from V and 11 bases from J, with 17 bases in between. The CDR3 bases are TGTGCCATCAGTGTCCTAGGCGCGGAGGGTGCTTTCTTT. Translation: CAISVLGAEGAFF.

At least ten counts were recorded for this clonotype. CDR3 protein: CASAGQGATEAFF. CDR3 nucleotide sequence: TGTGCCAGCGCAGGACAGGGGGCGACTGAAGCTTTCTTT. The chain employs TRBV2 and TRBJ1-1; TRBD1 agrees at 11 bases. Trimming took 8 bases from V and 5 from J; bases not matched to a gene: 4. In germline, CDR1 is SNHLY, CDR2 FYNNEI. The CDR3 runs 13 residues.

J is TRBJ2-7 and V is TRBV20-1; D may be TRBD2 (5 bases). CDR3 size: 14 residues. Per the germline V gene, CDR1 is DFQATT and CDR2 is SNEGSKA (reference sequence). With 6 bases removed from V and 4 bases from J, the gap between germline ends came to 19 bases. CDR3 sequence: CSAQGRLARYEQYF. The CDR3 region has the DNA TGCAGTGCCCAAGGGCGGCTAGCCCGGTACGAGCAGTACTTC.

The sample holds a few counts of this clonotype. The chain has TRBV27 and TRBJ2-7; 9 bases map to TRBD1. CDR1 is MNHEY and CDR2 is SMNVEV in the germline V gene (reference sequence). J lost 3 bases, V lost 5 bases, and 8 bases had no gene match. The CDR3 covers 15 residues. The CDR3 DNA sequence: TGTGCCAGCAGTGCCGAGACAGGGGGACTCTACGAGCAGTACTTC. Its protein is CASSAETGGLYEQYF.

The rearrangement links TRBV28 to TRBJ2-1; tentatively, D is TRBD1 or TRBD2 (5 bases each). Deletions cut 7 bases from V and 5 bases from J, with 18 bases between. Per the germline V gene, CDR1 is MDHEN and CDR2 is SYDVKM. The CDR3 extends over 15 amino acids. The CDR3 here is CASNPGADVHNEQFF. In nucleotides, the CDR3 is TGTGCCAGCAACCCCGGGGCAGACGTTCACAATGAGCAGTTCTTC.

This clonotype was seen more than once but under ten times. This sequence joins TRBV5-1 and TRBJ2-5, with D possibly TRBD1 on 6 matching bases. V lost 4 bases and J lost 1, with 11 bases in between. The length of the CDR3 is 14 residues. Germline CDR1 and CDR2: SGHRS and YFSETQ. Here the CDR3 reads CASSTSGAQETQYF. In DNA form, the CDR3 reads TGCGCCAGCAGCACCTCAGGGGCCCAAGAGACCCAGTACTTC.

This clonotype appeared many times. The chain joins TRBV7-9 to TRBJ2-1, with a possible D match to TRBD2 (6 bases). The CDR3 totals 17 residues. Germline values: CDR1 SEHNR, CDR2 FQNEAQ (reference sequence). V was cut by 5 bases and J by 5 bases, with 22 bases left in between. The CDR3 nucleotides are TGTGCCAGCAGCCTCCGGAGGTTGACGGGAGTCCACAATGAGCAGTTCTTC. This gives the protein CASSLRRLTGVHNEQFF.

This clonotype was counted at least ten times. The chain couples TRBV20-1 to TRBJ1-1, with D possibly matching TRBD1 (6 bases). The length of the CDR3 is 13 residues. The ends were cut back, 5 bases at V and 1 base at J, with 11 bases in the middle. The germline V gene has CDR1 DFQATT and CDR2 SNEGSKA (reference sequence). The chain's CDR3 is CSAQGTGNTEAFF. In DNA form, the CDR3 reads TGCAGTGCTCAGGGGACGGGGAACACTGAAGCTTTCTTT.

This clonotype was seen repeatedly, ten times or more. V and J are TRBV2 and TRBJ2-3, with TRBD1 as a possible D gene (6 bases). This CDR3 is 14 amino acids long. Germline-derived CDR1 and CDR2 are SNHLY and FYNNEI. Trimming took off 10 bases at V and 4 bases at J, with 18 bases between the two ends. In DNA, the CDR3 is TGTGCCACCTCACCTCGACAGGTGCCAGATACGCAGTATTTT. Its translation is CATSPRQVPDTQYF. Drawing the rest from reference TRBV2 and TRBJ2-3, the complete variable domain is EPEVTQTPSHQVTQMGQEVILRCVPISNHLYFYWYRQILGQKVEFLVSFYNNEISEKSEIFDDQFSVERPDGSNFTLKIRSTKLEDSAMYFCATSPRQVPDTQYFGPGTRLTVL.

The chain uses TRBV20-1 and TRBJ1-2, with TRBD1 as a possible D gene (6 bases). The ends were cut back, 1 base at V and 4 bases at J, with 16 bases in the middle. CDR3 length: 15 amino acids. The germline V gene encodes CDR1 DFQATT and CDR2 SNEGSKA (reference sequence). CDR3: CSARVGTSGVYGYTF. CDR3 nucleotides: TGCAGTGCTAGAGTCGGTACTTCAGGGGTCTATGGCTACACCTTC.

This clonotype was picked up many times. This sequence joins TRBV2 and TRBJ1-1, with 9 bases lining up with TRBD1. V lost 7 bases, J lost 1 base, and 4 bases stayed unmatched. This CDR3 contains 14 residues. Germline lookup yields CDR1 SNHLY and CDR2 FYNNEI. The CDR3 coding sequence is TGTGCCAGCACAGGGACAGGGTCGAACACTGAAGCTTTCTTT. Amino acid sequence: CASTGTGSNTEAFF. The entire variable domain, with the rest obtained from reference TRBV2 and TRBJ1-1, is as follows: EPEVTQTPSHQVTQMGQEVILRCVPISNHLYFYWYRQILGQKVEFLVSFYNNEISEKSEIFDDQFSVERPDGSNFTLKIRSTKLEDSAMYFCASTGTGSNTEAFFGQGTRLTVV.

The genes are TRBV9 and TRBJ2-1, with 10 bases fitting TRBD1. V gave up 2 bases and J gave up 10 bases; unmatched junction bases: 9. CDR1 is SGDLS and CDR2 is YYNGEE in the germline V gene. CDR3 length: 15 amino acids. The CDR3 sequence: CASSVSGTGASEQFF. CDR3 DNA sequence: TGTGCCAGCAGCGTCTCCGGGACAGGGGCGTCCGAGCAGTTCTTC.

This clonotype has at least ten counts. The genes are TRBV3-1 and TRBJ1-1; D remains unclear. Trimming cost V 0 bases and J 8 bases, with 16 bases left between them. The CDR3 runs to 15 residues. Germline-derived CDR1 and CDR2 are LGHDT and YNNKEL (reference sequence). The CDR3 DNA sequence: TGTGCCAGCAGCCAAGAGGGTTCCGGGATTGGCGAAGCTTTCTTT. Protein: CASSQEGSGIGEAFF.

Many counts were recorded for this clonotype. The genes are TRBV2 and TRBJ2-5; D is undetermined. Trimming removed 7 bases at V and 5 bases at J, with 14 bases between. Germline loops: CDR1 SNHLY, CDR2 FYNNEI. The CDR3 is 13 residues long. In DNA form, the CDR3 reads TGTGCCAGCAAAACAGATCCTGGTGAGACCCAGTACTTC. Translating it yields CASKTDPGETQYF.

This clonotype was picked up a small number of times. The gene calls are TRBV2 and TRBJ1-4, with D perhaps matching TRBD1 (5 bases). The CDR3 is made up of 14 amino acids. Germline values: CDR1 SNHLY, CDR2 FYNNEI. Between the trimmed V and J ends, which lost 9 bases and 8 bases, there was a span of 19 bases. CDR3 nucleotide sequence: TGTGCCAGTAGACCCCAGGGATCTAGCGAAAAACTGTTTTTT. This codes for CASRPQGSSEKLFF.

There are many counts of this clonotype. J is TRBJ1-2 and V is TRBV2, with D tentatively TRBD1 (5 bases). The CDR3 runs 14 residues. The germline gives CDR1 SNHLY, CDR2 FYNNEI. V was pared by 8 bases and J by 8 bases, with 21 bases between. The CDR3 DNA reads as TGTGCCAGCGGCCCCGACAGCGAGTCTTCGGGCTACACCTTC. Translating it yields CASGPDSESSGYTF.

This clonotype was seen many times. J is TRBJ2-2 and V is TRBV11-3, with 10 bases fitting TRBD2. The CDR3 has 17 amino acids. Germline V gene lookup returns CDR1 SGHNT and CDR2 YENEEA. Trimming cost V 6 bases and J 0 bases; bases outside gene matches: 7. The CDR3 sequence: CASRLNSGGPNTGELFF. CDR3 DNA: TGTGCCAGCAGGTTGAATAGCGGGGGGCCGAACACCGGGGAGCTGTTTTTT. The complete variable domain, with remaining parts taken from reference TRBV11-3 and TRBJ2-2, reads EAGVVQSPRYKIIEKKQPVAFWCNPISGHNTLYWYLQNLGQGPELLIRYENEEAVDDSQLPKDRFSAERLKGVDSTLKIQPAELGDSAVYLCASRLNSGGPNTGELFFGEGSRLTVL.

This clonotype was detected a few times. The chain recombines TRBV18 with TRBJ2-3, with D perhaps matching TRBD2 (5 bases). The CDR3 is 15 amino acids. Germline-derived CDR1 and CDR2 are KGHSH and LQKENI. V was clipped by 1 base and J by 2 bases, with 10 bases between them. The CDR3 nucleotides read TGTGCCAGCTCACCACGGACTGACTACACAGATACGCAGTATTTT. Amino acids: CASSPRTDYTDTQYF.

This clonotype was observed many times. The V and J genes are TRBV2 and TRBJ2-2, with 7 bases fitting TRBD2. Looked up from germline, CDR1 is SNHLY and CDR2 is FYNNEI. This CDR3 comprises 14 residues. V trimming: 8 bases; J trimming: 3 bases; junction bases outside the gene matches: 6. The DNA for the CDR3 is TGTGCCAGCGGGAGGGGCCACCACACCGGGGAGCTGTTTTTT. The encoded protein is CASGRGHHTGELFF.

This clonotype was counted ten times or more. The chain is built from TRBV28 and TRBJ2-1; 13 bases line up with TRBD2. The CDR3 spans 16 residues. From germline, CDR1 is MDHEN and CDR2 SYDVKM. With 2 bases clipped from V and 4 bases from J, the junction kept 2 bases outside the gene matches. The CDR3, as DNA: TGTGCCAGCAGTTTAACGGGACTAGCGGGGTACAATGAGCAGTTCTTC. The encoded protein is CASSLTGLAGYNEQFF.

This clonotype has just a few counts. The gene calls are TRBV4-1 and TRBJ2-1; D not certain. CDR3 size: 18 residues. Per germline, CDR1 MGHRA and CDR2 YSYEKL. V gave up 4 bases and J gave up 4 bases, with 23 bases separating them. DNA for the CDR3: TGCGCCAGCAGCCCACTCTCCGCTAGTGAACAGATTTACAATGAGCAGTTCTTC. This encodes CASSPLSASEQIYNEQFF.

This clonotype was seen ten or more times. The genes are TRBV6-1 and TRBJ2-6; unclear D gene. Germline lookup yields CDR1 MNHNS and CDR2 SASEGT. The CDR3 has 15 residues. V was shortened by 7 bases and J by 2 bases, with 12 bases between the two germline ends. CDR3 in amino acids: CASIPDEAGANVLTF. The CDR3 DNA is TGTGCCAGCATACCCGACGAAGCTGGGGCCAACGTCCTGACTTTC.

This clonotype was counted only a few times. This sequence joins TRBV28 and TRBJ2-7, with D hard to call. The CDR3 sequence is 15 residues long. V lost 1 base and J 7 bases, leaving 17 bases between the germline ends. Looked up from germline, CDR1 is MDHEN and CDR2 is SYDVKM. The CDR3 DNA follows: TGTGCCAGCAGTTTATCAGGCAGCCCCGTTAGAGAGCAGTACTTC. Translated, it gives CASSLSGSPVREQYF.